The 32 T cell receptor beta chains below were found in one sample sequenced in a study of blood T cell repertoires in COVID-19 (dated by TCRdb to the early 2020s). The library was prepared using the immunoSEQ multiplex PCR assay. TCRdb obtained this table from immuneACCESS and retained in-frame rearrangements with V and J assigned. These tables miss some clones; where compared with another copy, unresolved V genes account for less than half of the shortfall, and the remainder is unexplained. Present in this sample are fewer than 250,000 clones, around 90% of which were seen just once. In total, the top ten clones hold around 0.83% of the sample. The specimen was peripheral blood. These receptors all stem from a man aged 25-45 years with COVID-19, enrolled during active disease.

This rearrangement joins TRBV7-2 to TRBJ2-6, with D perhaps TRBD1 (5 bases). V lost 9 bases and J 3 bases, leaving 12 bases between the germline ends. This CDR3 is built from 14 residues. CDR1 and CDR2 from the germline V gene are SGHTA and FQGNSA. The CDR3 DNA sequence: TGTGCCAGAGGGGCCACCCTTGGGGCCAACGTCCTGACTTTC. It encodes CARGATLGANVLTF.

The chain has TRBV7-9 and TRBJ1-2; no firm D call. The CDR3 length is 15 residues. From germline, CDR1 is SEHNR and CDR2 FQNEAQ (reference sequence). Between the trimmed V and J ends, which lost 0 bases and 3 bases, there was a span of 11 bases. The CDR3, as DNA: TGTGCCAGCAGCTTAGCGGGGAGCAGCTACTATGGCTACACCTTC. This translates into CASSLAGSSYYGYTF. The variable domain in full, with the rest retrieved from reference TRBV7-9 and TRBJ1-2, is DTGVSQNPRHKITKRGQNVTFRCDPISEHNRLYWYRQTLGQGPEFLTYFQNEAQLEKSRLLSDRFSAERPKGSFSTLEIQRTEQGDSAMYLCASSLAGSSYYGYTFGSGTRLTVV.

V gene TRBV12-3 or TRBV12-4 combines with J gene TRBJ1-2, with TRBD1 matching over 8 bases. V shed 7 bases, J shed 9 bases, and the junction held 7 bases outside the gene matches. The CDR3 is 12 residues long. CDR3 in DNA: TGTGCCAGCACCTCGGGACAGGCCCGCTACACCTTC. It specifies CASTSGQARYTF.

A word on this clone: Within the sample, other DNA sequences also encode this same CDR3. The chain has TRBV27 and TRBJ1-1, with D unclear. The V and J ends lost 4 bases and 4 bases respectively, with 10 bases between them. Germline V gene sequence: CDR1 MNHEY, CDR2 SMNVEV (reference sequence). The CDR3 runs 13 residues. CDR3 nucleotide sequence: TGTGCCAGCAGTTACACCGGAGGCACTGAAGCTTTCTTT. Its translation: CASSYTGGTEAFF.

V is TRBV27 and J is TRBJ2-1, with TRBD2 identical over 10 bases. Germline V lookup: CDR1 MNHEY, CDR2 SMNVEV (reference sequence). Trimming at V came to 1 base and at J to 7 bases, leaving 10 bases not matched to a gene. This CDR3 comprises 17 residues. The CDR3 bases are TGTGCCAGCAGTTTATTTGGGACTAGCGTCCTGGGGAATGAGCAGTTCTTC. It specifies CASSLFGTSVLGNEQFF.

V gene TRBV5-1 combines with J gene TRBJ1-2; 7 bases map to TRBD1. Trimming at V came to 6 bases and at J to 4 bases, leaving 15 bases not matched to a gene. Germline values: CDR1 SGHRS, CDR2 YFSETQ. The CDR3 spans 16 residues. The CDR3: CASTGGTVTPSYGYTF. The CDR3 coding sequence is TGCGCCAGCACGGGGGGGACAGTGACCCCCAGCTATGGCTACACCTTC.

The chain couples TRBV6-5 to TRBJ1-4; 7 bases match TRBD1. CDR1 MNHEY and CDR2 SVGAGI come from the germline V gene. The V and J ends lost 4 bases and 8 bases, in that order; junction bases with no gene match: 10. This CDR3 comprises 15 residues. CDR3 bases: TGTGCCAGCAGTTCAGAACAGGGGCTCCGGGAAAAACTGTTTTTT. Protein sequence: CASSSEQGLREKLFF.

This rearrangement joins TRBV25-1 to TRBJ2-2, with 9 bases matching TRBD1. CDR3 length: 15 residues. Per the germline V gene, CDR1 is MGHDK and CDR2 is SYGVNS. The trim removed 3 bases at V and 6 bases at J, leaving 5 bases unmatched. The DNA for the CDR3 is TGTGCCAGCAGTGAGGGACAGGGCTACGCCGGGGAGCTGTTTTTT. This codes for CASSEGQGYAGELFF.

The chain has TRBV19 and TRBJ1-2; D perhaps matches TRBD1 (6 bases). The CDR3 runs 13 residues. V was clipped by 7 bases and J by 5 bases, with 14 bases between them. The V gene's germline CDR1 is LNHDA and CDR2 SQIVND (reference sequence). The CDR3 spells CASTRGQSYGYTF. In DNA, the CDR3 is TGTGCCAGTACCAGAGGACAGTCGTATGGCTACACCTTC.

CDR3 amino acids: CASSLIGEGPRGYTF. As DNA, the CDR3 is TGTGCCAGCAGCTTAATTGGGGAGGGCCCAAGAGGCTACACCTTC. The rearrangement links TRBV7-9 to TRBJ1-2; D not certain. Trimming stripped 2 bases from V and 8 bases from J, with 18 bases between. Germline CDR1 reads SEHNR; CDR2 reads FQNEAQ (reference sequence). The CDR3 loop spans 15 amino acids.

V usage is TRBV7-9 and J usage is TRBJ1-3; D is ambiguous. V dropped 5 bases and J dropped 4 bases, with 12 bases sitting between them. The germline V gene encodes CDR1 SEHNR and CDR2 FQNEAQ (reference sequence). There are 14 residues in the CDR3. For the CDR3, the DNA is TGTGCCAGCAGCACTCGGGTATCCGGAAACACCATATATTTT. Its translation: CASSTRVSGNTIYF.

This clone was recorded once. The chain joins TRBV4-1 to TRBJ2-3; tentative D call: TRBD2 (6 bases). The CDR3 has 16 residues. V gave up 0 bases and J gave up 1 base, with 11 bases separating them. The germline CDR1 and CDR2 sequences are MGHRA and YSYEKL. In nucleotides, the CDR3 is TGCGCCAGCAGCCAAGATCGGCTAGCGCGCACAGATACGCAGTATTTT. Translation gives CASSQDRLARTDTQYF.

The chain has TRBV12-5 and TRBJ1-1; D is undetermined. With 1 base removed from V and 1 base from J, the gap between germline ends came to 4 bases. The germline gives CDR1 LGHNT, CDR2 FRNRAP. CDR3 size: 13 residues. The DNA of the CDR3 is TGTGCTAGTGGTTTGGCAGGGAACACTGAAGCTTTCTTT. It translates to CASGLAGNTEAFF.

The V gene is TRBV7-9, the J gene TRBJ1-4; D is unclear. Germline CDR1 and CDR2: SEHNR and FQNEAQ (reference sequence). V was pared by 5 bases and J by 3 bases, with 13 bases between. The CDR3 is 15 amino acids. CDR3 sequence: CASSPALAANEKLFF. CDR3 coding DNA: TGTGCCAGCAGCCCTGCGCTGGCGGCTAATGAAAAACTGTTTTTT.

The rearrangement uses TRBV12-5 and TRBJ2-1, with 9 bases fitting TRBD2. The CDR3 totals 15 residues. Losses at the gene ends were 0 bases for V and 6 bases for J; bases not matched to a gene: 3. Per the germline V gene, CDR1 is LGHNT and CDR2 is FRNRAP. As DNA, the CDR3 is TGTGCTAGTGGTTTGGTCGTGACTAGCGGCAATGAGCAGTTCTTC. Amino acid sequence: CASGLVVTSGNEQFF.

This rearrangement joins TRBV12-5 to TRBJ1-6; D is possibly TRBD1 (6 bases). V lost 3 bases and J 9 bases, leaving 12 bases between the germline ends. There are 14 residues in the CDR3. CDR1 and CDR2 (germline): LGHNT, FRNRAP. This CDR3 is CASGFGGQGSPLHF. For the CDR3, the DNA is TGTGCTAGTGGTTTCGGGGGGCAGGGTTCACCCCTCCACTTT. Looking up the rest from reference TRBV12-5 and TRBJ1-6 gives the full variable domain: DARVTQTPRHKVTEMGQEVTMRCQPILGHNTVFWYRQTMMQGLELLAYFRNRAPLDDSGMPKDRFSAEMPDATLATLKIQPSEPRDSAVYFCASGFGGQGSPLHFGNGTRLTVT.

The chain joins TRBV19 to TRBJ1-5, with 7 nucleotides matching TRBD1. Trimming removed 6 bases from V and 5 bases from J; junction bases left unmatched: 1. The CDR3 length is 12 residues. Germline-derived CDR1 and CDR2 are LNHDA and SQIVND (reference sequence). The chain's CDR3 is CASRQGYQPQHF. DNA of the CDR3: TGTGCCAGTAGACAGGGGTATCAGCCCCAGCATTTT.

The chain has TRBV5-4 and TRBJ2-3; possible D gene TRBD2, 6 bases. The V end was cut by 2 bases, the J end by 1 base, with 11 bases between. CDR3 length equals 15 residues. Germline values: CDR1 SGHNT, CDR2 YYREEE (reference sequence). The CDR3 reads CASSLAGQGTDTQYF. CDR3 in DNA: TGTGCCAGCAGCTTAGCGGGCCAAGGCACAGATACGCAGTATTTT. Combining the CDR3 with reference TRBV5-4 and TRBJ2-3 gives the whole variable domain ETGVTQSPTHLIKTRGQQVTLRCSSQSGHNTVSWYQQALGQGPQFIFQYYREEENGRGNFPPRFSGLQFPNYSSELNVNALELDDSALYLCASSLAGQGTDTQYFGPGTRLTVL.

The genes are TRBV9 and TRBJ1-3, with a tentative D call TRBD1 (6 bases). CDR1 and CDR2 (germline): SGDLS, YYNGEE. This CDR3 region has 16 residues. Trimming removed 0 bases from V and 0 bases from J, with 10 bases in between. The CDR3 region has the DNA TGTGCCAGCAGCGTAGGGGGGCCAGCCTCTGGAAACACCATATATTTT. Residues: CASSVGGPASGNTIYF.

The chain couples TRBV27 to TRBJ2-7; TRBD2 aligns across 13 bases. CDR3 size: 15 residues. CDR1 and CDR2 (germline): MNHEY, SMNVEV (reference sequence). The CDR3 region is CAAGGLAGPTYEQYF. The CDR3 DNA follows: TGTGCGGCAGGGGGACTAGCGGGGCCTACCTACGAGCAGTACTTC.

This chain uses TRBV19 with TRBJ1-2; TRBD1 aligns across 7 bases. The junction had 5 bases not matched to a gene; V was cut back by 9 bases and J by 4 bases. Germline assignment: CDR1 LNHDA and CDR2 SQIVND (reference sequence). The CDR3 runs to 12 residues. Here the CDR3 DNA reads TGTGCCAGCGGAGGGGGCGCCTATGGCTACACCTTC. Its protein is CASGGGAYGYTF. The whole variable domain, filled in from reference TRBV19 and TRBJ1-2, reads DGGITQSPKYLFRKEGQNVTLSCEQNLNHDAMYWYRQDPGQGLRLIYYSQIVNDFQKGDIAEGYSVSREKKESFPLTVTSAQKNPTAFYLCASGGGAYGYTFGSGTRLTVV.

The chain couples TRBV10-2 to TRBJ1-2; TRBD1 is a possible D gene (6 bases). The V and J ends lost 3 bases and 6 bases respectively, with 11 bases between them. The germline V gene has CDR1 WSHSY and CDR2 SAAADI. This CDR3 is 13 amino acids long. DNA for the CDR3: TGCGCCAGCAGTGATCGGGGGGCGAATGGCTACACCTTC. Protein sequence: CASSDRGANGYTF.

This rearrangement joins TRBV7-9 to TRBJ2-1; tentatively, D is TRBD1 (6 bases). The CDR3 spans 16 residues. CDR1 is SEHNR and CDR2 is FQNEAQ in the germline V gene (reference sequence). Trimming pared 5 bases from V and 5 bases from J, leaving 19 bases between. In DNA, the CDR3 is TGTGCCAGCAGCCAACAGGGATCGGGTTACAACAATGAGCAGTTCTTC. It encodes CASSQQGSGYNNEQFF.

The rearrangement links TRBV6-6 to TRBJ1-1; D might be TRBD1 (6 bases). CDR1 and CDR2 from the germline V gene are MNHNY and SVGAGI (reference sequence). CDR3 length: 11 amino acids. Trimming left V 4 bases short and J 11 bases short, with 11 bases between. The DNA of the CDR3 is TGTGCCAGCAGTTTCGGACAGTTGGCTTTCTTT. It translates to CASSFGQLAFF.

The V and J genes are TRBV9 and TRBJ2-3; D gene ambiguous. This CDR3 region has 14 residues. V was pared by 0 bases and J by 3 bases, with 8 bases between. The V gene's germline CDR1 is SGDLS and CDR2 YYNGEE. The CDR3 DNA reads as TGTGCCAGCAGCGTAGCGGTCAGGACAGATACGCAGTATTTT. Amino acid sequence: CASSVAVRTDTQYF.

The chain employs TRBV5-6 and TRBJ2-7, with D possibly being TRBD2 (6 bases). The V gene's germline CDR1 is SGHDT and CDR2 YYEEEE. This CDR3 contains 14 residues. V was trimmed by 3 bases and J by 2 bases, leaving 12 bases between them. The CDR3 loop reads CASSSGTPTYEQYF. In DNA, the CDR3 is TGTGCCAGCAGCTCCGGGACTCCGACCTACGAGCAGTACTTC.

The chain couples TRBV10-1 to TRBJ1-2; 7 bases match TRBD1. CDR1 and CDR2 from the germline V gene are WNHNN and SYGVQD (reference sequence). This CDR3 region has 16 residues. Trimming took 7 bases from V and 0 from J; bases not matched to a gene: 11. CDR3 protein: CASTRQGFQANYGYTF. DNA of the CDR3: TGCGCCAGCACCAGACAGGGATTCCAAGCTAACTATGGCTACACCTTC.

The chain employs TRBV5-4 and TRBJ1-2, with 8 bases matching TRBD1. Unmatched junction bases numbered 2, after V lost 3 bases and J lost 4 bases. Germline V lookup: CDR1 SGHNT, CDR2 YYREEE (reference sequence). CDR3 length: 13 amino acids. CDR3 coding DNA: TGTGCCAGCAGCTCGGACAGGGCCTATGGCTACACCTTC. Translation gives CASSSDRAYGYTF.

This sequence joins TRBV7-3 and TRBJ2-3; weak D call: TRBD2 (6 bases). There are 12 residues in the CDR3. V lost 6 bases and J 6 bases, leaving 10 bases between the germline ends. The germline CDR1 and CDR2 sequences are SGHTA and FQGTGA. The CDR3 loop is CASSYRGDTQYF. Here the CDR3 DNA reads TGTGCCAGCAGTTACCGGGGGGATACGCAGTATTTT.

This chain links TRBV28 with TRBJ1-2, with D possibly TRBD1 on 5 matching bases. In germline, CDR1 is MDHEN, CDR2 SYDVKM. The CDR3 length is 14 residues. Trimming removed 1 base from V and 2 bases from J, with 8 bases in between. As DNA, the CDR3 is TGTGCCAGCAGTTTATATCGGGGGAACTATGGCTACACCTTC. Its protein product is CASSLYRGNYGYTF.

The chain couples TRBV6-6 to TRBJ1-1, with D possibly being TRBD1 (5 bases). The CDR3 is made up of 17 amino acids. Germline V gene data show CDR1 as MNHNY and CDR2 as SVGAGI (reference sequence). V lost 5 bases and J lost 11, with 30 bases in between. In nucleotides, the CDR3 is TGTGCCAGCAGTCGCACGGGAGGGGCCCACCGAGGGGCTATTGCTTTCTTT. Amino acids: CASSRTGGAHRGAIAFF.

The chain combines TRBV5-1 with TRBJ1-1; 7 bases fit TRBD1. Germline CDR1 SGHRS, CDR2 YFSETQ. The CDR3 length is 16 residues. J gave up 1 base and V 4 bases, and 10 bases lay outside the gene matches. The CDR3 loop reads CASSLLLTGRNTEAFF. The CDR3 bases are TGCGCCAGCAGCCTCCTCTTGACAGGGCGGAACACTGAAGCTTTCTTT.